The 32 T cell receptor beta chains listed next were all sequenced from one sample in a study of control samples from healthy donors and cancer patients. Clones were sequenced by immunoSEQ multiplex PCR, and TCRdb holds only the in-frame ones, with some missing. Of approximately 140,000 clones listed, 91% are singletons. The sequenced sample was blood. These receptors were taken from a man between 18 and 35 years old in good health.

J is TRBJ2-1 and V is TRBV4-1; 7 nucleotides align to TRBD1. The CDR3 is 16 amino acids. Trimming removed 1 base from V and 2 bases from J; junction bases left unmatched: 5. Germline V gives CDR1 MGHRA, CDR2 YSYEKL. Here the CDR3 DNA reads TGCGCCAGCAGCCAAGGTCACAGGGGACCCTACAATGAGCAGTTCTTC. Translation: CASSQGHRGPYNEQFF.

The chain has TRBV30 and TRBJ1-5; 8 nucleotides line up with TRBD1. The CDR3 has 13 amino acids. The junction had 7 bases not matched to a gene; V was cut back by 5 bases and J by 7 bases. From germline, CDR1 is GTSNPN and CDR2 SVGIG (reference sequence). The CDR3 reads CAWDQGALQPQHF. DNA for the CDR3: TGTGCCTGGGACCAGGGGGCATTGCAGCCCCAGCATTTT.

The rearrangement uses TRBV16 and TRBJ1-5; tentative D call: TRBD1 (6 bases). Germline assignment: CDR1 KGHSY and CDR2 FQNENV. The CDR3 loop spans 15 amino acids. Trimming removed 1 base from V and 5 bases from J, with 12 bases in between. As DNA, the CDR3 is TGTGCCAGCAGCCAATTTAAGGAGGGGGATCAGCCCCAGCATTTT. It is translated as CASSQFKEGDQPQHF.

The chain uses TRBV14 and TRBJ2-5; possible D gene TRBD2, 6 bases. Trimming shortened V by 4 bases and J by 2 bases, and 14 bases separated the two germline ends. The CDR3 is 15 residues long. CDR1 is SGHDN, CDR2 FVKESK, per germline. CDR3 nucleotide sequence: TGTGCCAGCAGCCCTATCGGGACTTTTCAAGAGACCCAGTACTTC. It specifies CASSPIGTFQETQYF.

This chain uses TRBV5-4 with TRBJ2-4, with 9 bases lining up with TRBD2. Germline values: CDR1 SGHNT, CDR2 YYREEE (reference sequence). CDR3 size: 16 residues. J was trimmed by 1 base and V by 4 bases; bases with no gene match: 6. CDR3 nucleotides: TGTGCCAGCAGCAATGGACTAGCGCGTGCCAAAAACATTCAGTACTTC. Translated, it gives CASSNGLARAKNIQYF.

This clone was observed a single time. The gene calls are TRBV7-2 and TRBJ2-1; weak D call: TRBD2 (5 bases). Trimming cost V 3 bases and J 10 bases, with 10 bases left between them. Germline V gene lookup returns CDR1 SGHTA and CDR2 FQGNSA. This CDR3 has 12 residues. CDR3 residues: CASSLGSSEQFF. CDR3 sequence (DNA): TGTGCCAGCAGCTTGGGGTCTAGCGAGCAGTTCTTC.

The chain links TRBV4-1 to TRBJ1-4, with TRBD1 matching 9 bases. The CDR3 sequence is 17 residues long. The V gene's germline CDR1 is MGHRA and CDR2 YSYEKL. V gave up 4 bases and J gave up 8 bases; unmatched junction bases: 14. The CDR3 is CASSRGAAQGAYEKLFF. Here the CDR3 DNA reads TGCGCCAGCAGCCGAGGGGCAGCACAGGGGGCTTACGAAAAACTGTTTTTT.

The gene calls are TRBV6-6 and TRBJ1-3, with D perhaps matching TRBD1 (5 bases). Trimming took 10 bases from V and 1 from J, leaving 17 bases between them. Germline V gene data show CDR1 as MNHNY and CDR2 as SVGAGI (reference sequence). The CDR3 is made up of 15 amino acids. The CDR3, as DNA: TGTGCCACTGGGAGAGGGGAGGCTTCTGGAAACACCATATATTTT. Protein: CATGRGEASGNTIYF.

The chain has TRBV7-9 and TRBJ1-2; 9 positions agree with TRBD1. V was clipped by 4 bases and J by 5 bases; unmatched bases: 5. CDR3 length: 14 residues. The germline gives CDR1 SEHNR, CDR2 FQNEAQ (reference sequence). For the CDR3, the DNA is TGTGCCAGCAGCTCAGCCGGGACAGGGTATGGCTACACCTTC. This codes for CASSSAGTGYGYTF.

The chain joins TRBV27 to TRBJ1-3; D call uncertain. The CDR3 is made up of 15 amino acids. Trimming left V 6 bases short and J 4 bases short, with 16 bases between. From germline, CDR1 is MNHEY and CDR2 SMNVEV (reference sequence). This CDR3 reads CASRPEGIRGNTIYF. The CDR3 region has the DNA TGTGCCAGCAGACCGGAGGGCATACGAGGAAACACCATATATTTT.

About this clone itself: At one end, the junction sequence differs from germline, possibly due to a read error. The chain carries TRBV10-3 and TRBJ1-2; no clear D. Germline CDR1 is ENHRY and CDR2 is SYGVKD. This CDR3 is 13 amino acids long. CDR3 coding DNA: TGTGCCATCGGTGACGTACAGCTCTATGGCTACACCTTC. Translating it yields CAIGDVQLYGYTF.

This sequence joins TRBV27 and TRBJ1-6; D is undetermined. CDR3 length: 11 amino acids. Germline V CDR1 and CDR2: MNHEY, SMNVEV (reference sequence). Trimming pared 1 base from V and 8 bases from J, leaving 0 bases between. Here the CDR3 DNA reads TGTGCCAGCAGTTTATATTCACCCCTCCACTTT. It yields the protein CASSLYSPLHF.

The chain couples TRBV5-1 to TRBJ2-1; 8 nucleotides match TRBD2. CDR3 length: 17 amino acids. The germline gives CDR1 SGHRS, CDR2 YFSETQ. V lost 0 bases to trimming and J lost 8 bases; unmatched junction nucleotides: 13. Written as DNA, the CDR3 is TGCGCCAGCAGCTTGGAAGGCGGGCCTAGCGGGTTACATGAGCAGTTCTTC. Residues: CASSLEGGPSGLHEQFF.

The CDR3 region is CAIRGGDTDTQYF. In nucleotides, the CDR3 is TGTGCCATCCGAGGGGGGGACACAGATACGCAGTATTTT. The V gene is TRBV10-3, the J gene TRBJ2-3; D possibly corresponds to TRBD2 (7 bases). The germline V gene encodes CDR1 ENHRY and CDR2 SYGVKD. The CDR3 loop spans 13 amino acids. V lost 8 bases and J lost 2, with 11 bases in between.

The chain couples TRBV28 to TRBJ2-5, with D tentatively TRBD1 or TRBD2 (6 bases each). Germline V gene lookup returns CDR1 MDHEN and CDR2 SYDVKM. The CDR3 is 15 residues long. V was shortened by 7 bases and J by 5 bases, with 20 bases between the two germline ends. For the CDR3, the DNA is TGTGCCAGCATTGGAGGAGGGGGGCTGGGGGAGACCCAGTACTTC. Amino acids: CASIGGGGLGETQYF.

The chain couples TRBV9 to TRBJ1-2, with D hard to call. V lost 1 base and J 1 base, leaving 8 bases between the germline ends. The CDR3 extends over 14 amino acids. Germline CDR1 and CDR2: SGDLS and YYNGEE. CDR3 sequence: CASSVTAFNYGYTF. Here the CDR3 DNA reads TGTGCCAGCAGCGTAACAGCCTTTAACTATGGCTACACCTTC.

This rearrangement joins TRBV19 to TRBJ2-2; the D call may be TRBD1 or TRBD2 (5 bases each). This CDR3 contains 14 residues. V gave up 7 bases and J gave up 0 bases, with 9 bases separating them. Germline CDR1 is LNHDA and CDR2 is SQIVND (reference sequence). For the CDR3, the DNA is TGTGCCAGTACCCCGGGACCGAACACCGGGGAGCTGTTTTTT. Protein product: CASTPGPNTGELFF.

The rearrangement uses TRBV28 and TRBJ1-1, with D maybe TRBD1 (6 bases). The germline CDR1 and CDR2 sequences are MDHEN and SYDVKM. Trimming stripped 9 bases from V and 6 bases from J, with 11 bases between. The CDR3 runs 11 residues. The CDR3 sequence: CASGGHSEAFF. CDR3 bases: TGTGCCAGTGGGGGACACTCTGAAGCTTTCTTT.

V is TRBV4-1 and J is TRBJ1-4; D not certain. V was clipped by 8 bases and J by 7 bases, with 14 bases between them. Germline CDR1 MGHRA, CDR2 YSYEKL. The CDR3 covers 13 residues. CDR3 residues: CASLPAPGEKLFF. DNA of the CDR3: TGCGCCAGCCTCCCGGCACCCGGTGAAAAACTGTTTTTT.

J is TRBJ2-7 and V is TRBV24-1, with 10 nucleotides matching TRBD2. In germline, CDR1 is KGHDR, CDR2 SFDVKD. Germline trimming cut 0 bases from V and 3 bases from J; bases unmatched to any gene: 10. This CDR3 comprises 18 residues. CDR3 nucleotides: TGTGCCACCAGTGATTTGCATATTACTAGCGGGGCGAGCTACGAGCAGTACTTC. Translated, it gives CATSDLHITSGASYEQYF.

This clone showed up just once. The CDR3 region is CASSWTDTQYF. The CDR3 region has the DNA TGTGCCAGCAGCTGGACAGATACGCAGTATTTT. This sequence joins TRBV2 and TRBJ2-3; D ambiguous. V was trimmed by 6 bases and J by 3 bases, leaving 4 bases between them. CDR3 length: 11 residues. Germline CDR1 reads SNHLY; CDR2 reads FYNNEI.

This clone was seen once. The chain uses TRBV6-5 and TRBJ1-2; D remains unclear. Germline V lookup: CDR1 MNHEY, CDR2 SVGAGI. The length of the CDR3 is 13 residues. The V gene lost 7 bases and the J gene lost 4 bases, with 13 bases spanning the gap. CDR3 protein: CASKGRGIYGYTF. The CDR3 DNA follows: TGTGCCAGCAAGGGCCGGGGTATCTATGGCTACACCTTC.

This chain uses TRBV28 with TRBJ1-2; D unclear. The CDR3 has 13 amino acids. The V end was cut by 3 bases, the J end by 11 bases, with 16 bases between. Germline values: CDR1 MDHEN, CDR2 SYDVKM. The CDR3 is CASSLGSARRYTF. As DNA, the CDR3 is TGTGCCAGCAGTTTGGGGTCAGCTCGTCGGTACACCTTC.

This chain uses TRBV10-3 with TRBJ1-1, with a possible D match to TRBD1 (5 bases). The V gene's germline CDR1 is ENHRY and CDR2 SYGVKD. This CDR3 is built from 11 residues. Between the trimmed V and J ends, which lost 10 bases and 8 bases, there was a span of 14 bases. CDR3 sequence (DNA): TGTGCCACTTCGGGGGGGGTCGAAGCTTTCTTT. This codes for CATSGGVEAFF.

There are a few counts of this clone. V is TRBV9 and J is TRBJ1-6, with TRBD1 matching 9 bases. V trimming: 3 bases; J trimming: 7 bases; junction bases outside the gene matches: 5. The CDR3 is 15 residues long. Germline CDR1 SGDLS, CDR2 YYNGEE. The CDR3 loop reads CASSDAGTGNSPLHF. CDR3 bases: TGTGCCAGCAGCGACGCCGGGACAGGGAATTCACCCCTCCACTTT.

The count of this clone is one. This rearrangement joins TRBV5-6 to TRBJ1-1, with D possibly matching TRBD1 (6 bases). The CDR3 runs 16 residues. CDR1 is SGHDT and CDR2 is YYEEEE in the germline V gene. Trimming removed 3 bases from V and 4 bases from J, with 19 bases in between. CDR3 sequence (DNA): TGTGCCAGCAGCTGGCTCAGGGGAGGGGGGATCACTGAAGCTTTCTTT. Protein: CASSWLRGGGITEAFF.

V is TRBV3-1 (or the pseudogene TRBV3-2) and J is TRBJ1-1; D call uncertain. V gave up 4 bases and J gave up 8 bases, with 14 bases separating them. The CDR3 has 13 amino acids. The V gene's germline CDR1 is LGHDT and CDR2 YNNKEL (reference sequence). CDR3 in DNA: TGTGCCAGCAGCCGTTACTCCACTGAGGAAGCTTTCTTT. Protein product: CASSRYSTEEAFF.

The genes are TRBV7-2 and TRBJ1-2, with TRBD1 matching 7 bases. CDR1 SGHTA and CDR2 FQGNSA come from the germline V gene. This CDR3 spans 13 amino acids. V was pared by 0 bases and J by 6 bases, with 1 base of the junction left unmatched. The CDR3 DNA follows: TGTGCCAGCAGCTTAGCGACAGGGAATGGCTACACCTTC. Translated, it gives CASSLATGNGYTF.

The chain combines TRBV21-1 with TRBJ1-5. TRBV21-1 has pseudogene status. The CDR3 length is 17 residues. This CDR3 reads CASSKDSVRDSNQPQHF. The CDR3 DNA follows: TGTGCCAGCAGCAAAGACAGTGTAAGGGATAGCAATCAGCCCCAGCATTTT.

This rearrangement joins TRBV10-3 to TRBJ1-1; D is unresolved. The CDR3 is made up of 15 amino acids. Germline V CDR1 and CDR2: ENHRY, SYGVKD. V shed 4 bases and J shed 1 base, with 13 bases lying between them. The CDR3 reads CAISAVRTANTEAFF. In DNA, the CDR3 is TGTGCCATCAGTGCGGTGAGGACGGCGAACACTGAAGCTTTCTTT.

The chain recombines TRBV6-2 or TRBV6-3 with TRBJ1-1, with TRBD1 matching 7 bases. This CDR3 is 14 amino acids long. V was pared by 2 bases and J by 5 bases, with 5 bases of the junction left unmatched. In germline, CDR1 is MNHEY, CDR2 SVGEGT. This chain's CDR3 is CASSYGQGETEAFF. The CDR3 DNA reads as TGTGCCAGCAGTTACGGGCAGGGGGAAACTGAAGCTTTCTTT.

In its sample, this clone was seen once. The chain uses TRBV14 and TRBJ2-7; D is unclear. The V and J ends lost 0 bases and 2 bases respectively, with 11 bases between them. CDR1 and CDR2 from the germline V gene are SGHDN and FVKESK. The CDR3 is 15 residues long. The CDR3 protein is CASSQELTEAYEQYF. CDR3 nucleotides: TGTGCCAGCAGCCAAGAGCTAACCGAAGCCTACGAGCAGTACTTC.